The 29 T cell receptor beta chains in this list originate from one sample, sequenced in a study of CD8+ T cells in alopecia areata. RNA, once extracted, was reverse transcribed into cDNA for use as the sequencing template. The assay was immunoSEQ multiplex PCR, and TCRdb's table has in-frame clones only and misses some. The table includes fewer than 150,000 clones, roughly two fifths detected once. The sample taken for sequencing was CD4+ T cells sorted from blood. These receptors were collected from a human donor with alopecia areata.

This clone was observed a handful of times. This chain uses TRBV5-1 with TRBJ2-3; D unresolved. The CDR3 is 14 residues long. V gave up 5 bases and J gave up 0 bases, with 10 bases separating them. The germline V gene encodes CDR1 SGHRS and CDR2 YFSETQ. CDR3 nucleotides: TGCGCCAGCAGGCTCCAGTCTAGCACAGATACGCAGTATTTT. Translating gives CASRLQSSTDTQYF.

Comments on this clone: At one end the junction does not follow the germline gene, possibly because of a read error. V usage is TRBV2 and J usage is TRBJ2-1; the match to TRBD2 covers 11 bases. The CDR3 totals 13 residues. CDR1 is SNHLY and CDR2 is FYNNEI in the germline V gene. The CDR3 sequence: CARSGLAGNEQFF. DNA of the CDR3: TGTGCCAGGAGTGGACTAGCGGGCAATGAGCAGTTCTTC. The variable domain in full, with the rest retrieved from reference TRBV2 and TRBJ2-1, is EPEVTQTPSHQVTQMGQEVILRCVPISNHLYFYWYRQILGQKVEFLVSFYNNEISEKSEIFDDQFSVERPDGSNFTLKIRSTKLEDSAMYFCARSGLAGNEQFFGPGTRLTVL.

This clone occurred a few times. The rearrangement links TRBV7-2 to TRBJ2-1; 7 bases agree with TRBD2. The CDR3 is made up of 15 amino acids. Per germline, CDR1 SGHTA and CDR2 FQGNSA. J gave up 6 bases and V 6 bases, and 11 bases lay outside the gene matches. CDR3 sequence reads: CASRSGLAETNEQFF. CDR3 DNA sequence: TGTGCCAGCAGGTCGGGTCTAGCGGAGACCAATGAGCAGTTCTTC.

The chain uses TRBV9 and TRBJ2-1; 9 nucleotides match TRBD2. The CDR3 has 16 residues. Germline CDR1 is SGDLS and CDR2 is YYNGEE. The junction had 9 bases not matched to a gene; V was cut back by 8 bases and J by 0 bases. The CDR3 loop is CARSPSGESSYNEQFF. CDR3 sequence (DNA): TGTGCCAGGTCTCCTAGCGGGGAGAGCTCCTACAATGAGCAGTTCTTC.

The chain employs TRBV5-1 and TRBJ2-1, with 9 bases matching TRBD2. CDR3 size: 16 residues. Germline-derived CDR1 and CDR2 are SGHRS and YFSETQ. V lost 3 bases and J lost 2; bases outside the gene matches: 6. CDR3 sequence reads: CASSSGVAGAYNEQFF. CDR3 in DNA: TGCGCCAGCAGCTCCGGAGTAGCGGGAGCCTACAATGAGCAGTTCTTC.

This clone was observed a handful of times. The chain couples TRBV11-2 to TRBJ1-3; D is undetermined. Trimming took off 8 bases at V and 0 bases at J, with 11 bases between the two ends. Germline loops: CDR1 SGHAT, CDR2 FQNNGV. This CDR3 has 14 residues. DNA for the CDR3: TGTGCCAGCTGCGAAACCATCTCTGGAAACACCATATATTTT. Its translation is CASCETISGNTIYF.

A few counts support this clone. The gene calls are TRBV7-8 and TRBJ2-7, with 9 bases that match TRBD2. The CDR3 is 14 amino acids. CDR1 is SGHVS, CDR2 FQNEAQ, per germline. Trimming removed 5 bases from V and 6 bases from J; junction bases left unmatched: 8. CDR3 DNA sequence: TGTGCCAGCAGCCAACCGGGACTAGCCTCCGAGCAGTACTTC. Translated: CASSQPGLASEQYF.

V and J are TRBV29-1 and TRBJ2-7; D is perhaps TRBD1 (5 bases). Per germline, CDR1 SQVTM and CDR2 ANQGSEA. V lost 6 bases and J lost 6, with 18 bases in between. The length of the CDR3 is 13 residues. The CDR3 bases are TGCAGCGTCCGAAAGGGGCAGAACCCCGAGCAGTACTTC. Protein: CSVRKGQNPEQYF.

V is TRBV29-1 and J is TRBJ1-1; D gene ambiguous. V shed 7 bases and J shed 0 bases, with 6 bases lying between them. The CDR3 consists of 11 residues. CDR1 and CDR2 from the germline V gene are SQVTM and ANQGSEA. The chain's CDR3 is CSGMMNTEAFF. CDR3 DNA sequence: TGCAGCGGTATGATGAACACTGAAGCTTTCTTT.

The rearrangement joins TRBV7-9 to TRBJ2-3; possibly TRBD1 for D (6 bases). Germline V gene data show CDR1 as SEHNR and CDR2 as FQNEAQ (reference sequence). The V gene lost 6 bases and the J gene lost 6 bases, with 13 bases spanning the gap. This CDR3 region has 13 residues. CDR3 loop: CASSKQGMDTQYF. In DNA, the CDR3 is TGTGCCAGCAGTAAACAGGGCATGGATACGCAGTATTTT.

V gene TRBV7-2 combines with J gene TRBJ2-5; 9 positions match TRBD1. V lost 5 bases to trimming and J lost 4 bases; unmatched junction nucleotides: 14. The CDR3 sequence is 17 residues long. CDR1 and CDR2 from the germline V gene are SGHTA and FQGNSA. DNA for the CDR3: TGTGCCAGCAGCCCCCTGCGACGGGACAGGGTATCAGAGACCCAGTACTTC. It specifies CASSPLRRDRVSETQYF.

The chain links TRBV5-6 to TRBJ2-2; D is undetermined. Trimming cost V 4 bases and J 6 bases, with 7 bases left between them. CDR1 SGHDT and CDR2 YYEEEE come from the germline V gene. The CDR3 consists of 12 residues. In nucleotides, the CDR3 is TGTGCCAGCAGCCGAAACGCCGGGGAGCTGTTTTTT. Residues: CASSRNAGELFF.

The chain recombines TRBV10-3 with TRBJ2-7; 8 bases are shared with TRBD1. V trimming: 6 bases; J trimming: 4 bases; junction bases outside the gene matches: 5. Looked up from germline, CDR1 is ENHRY and CDR2 is SYGVKD. CDR3 length: 13 residues. CDR3 in amino acids: CAISQTGEYEQYF. In nucleotides, the CDR3 is TGTGCCATCAGCCAGACAGGGGAATACGAGCAGTACTTC.

The chain uses TRBV6-1 and TRBJ2-7; D possibly matches TRBD1 or TRBD2 (5 bases each). V gave up 5 bases and J gave up 2 bases, with 13 bases separating them. Germline V CDR1 and CDR2: MNHNS, SASEGT. The CDR3 covers 14 residues. CDR3 coding DNA: TGTGCCAGCAGTCTTCGGGACGGAGCCTACGAGCAGTACTTC. Amino acids: CASSLRDGAYEQYF.

A few counts support this clone. The rearrangement uses TRBV7-2 and TRBJ1-1; weak D call: TRBD1 (5 bases). V lost 5 bases to trimming and J lost 0 bases, with 10 bases between them. The CDR3 sequence is 14 residues long. Germline V gene data show CDR1 as SGHTA and CDR2 as FQGNSA. In nucleotides, the CDR3 is TGTGCCAGCAGCCCCGGAGGGGTGAACACTGAAGCTTTCTTT. This translates into CASSPGGVNTEAFF.

J is TRBJ2-7 and V is TRBV13, with D perhaps TRBD1 or TRBD2 (5 bases each). V gave up 3 bases and J gave up 3 bases, with 6 bases separating them. The CDR3 is made up of 12 amino acids. Looked up from germline, CDR1 is PRHDT and CDR2 is FYEKMQ (reference sequence). The CDR3 reads CASSLGRYEQYF. For the CDR3, the DNA is TGTGCCAGCAGCTTGGGACGCTACGAGCAGTACTTC.

This clone was seen more than once but under ten times. The chain links TRBV25-1 to TRBJ2-7; D gene uncertain. This CDR3 has 12 amino acids. V lost 1 base, J lost 5 bases, and 6 bases lay in between. Germline CDR1 is MGHDK and CDR2 is SYGVNS. DNA of the CDR3: TGTGCCAGCAGTGAATCCAAAAACGAGCAGTACTTC. The encoded protein is CASSESKNEQYF.

The V and J genes are TRBV7-9 and TRBJ2-6, with unresolved D. Trimming took 4 bases from V and 1 from J, leaving 5 bases between them. This CDR3 contains 14 residues. CDR1 is SEHNR and CDR2 is FQNEAQ in the germline V gene (reference sequence). The CDR3 here is CASSSVSGANVLTF. For the CDR3, the DNA is TGTGCCAGCAGCTCAGTTTCTGGGGCCAACGTCCTGACTTTC.

The chain couples TRBV5-1 to TRBJ1-6; 7 positions agree with TRBD1. The germline V gene has CDR1 SGHRS and CDR2 YFSETQ. This CDR3 comprises 15 residues. V lost 0 bases and J lost 8; bases outside the gene matches: 5. The DNA of the CDR3 is TGCGCCAGCAGCTTGGAGAAGGGGGCCGATTCACCCCTCCACTTT. Its protein is CASSLEKGADSPLHF.

This chain joins TRBV7-8 and TRBJ2-4; TRBD2 matches at 15 bases. This CDR3 contains 18 residues. Trimming cost V 6 bases and J 0 bases; bases outside gene matches: 6. From germline, CDR1 is SGHVS and CDR2 FQNEAQ. The CDR3 DNA reads TGTGCCAGCAGTCCGGGACTAGCGGGGGGCCTAGCCAAAAACATTCAGTACTTC. It specifies CASSPGLAGGLAKNIQYF.

This clone was picked up a small number of times. A much larger clone lies one base from this, so it may be a read error. This chain uses TRBV7-9 with TRBJ1-1; D uncertain. CDR1 is SEHNR, CDR2 FQNEAQ, per germline (reference sequence). The V gene lost 1 base and the J gene lost 1 base, with 4 bases spanning the gap. This CDR3 comprises 13 residues. CDR3 amino acids: CASSLDRNTEAFF. The CDR3 DNA reads as TGTGCCAGCAGCTTAGACAGGAACACTGAAGCTTTCTTT. Full variable domain (rest looked up from reference TRBV7-9 and TRBJ1-1): DTGVSQNPRHKITKRGQNVTFRCDPISEHNRLYWYRQTLGQGPEFLTYFQNEAQLEKSRLLSDRFSAERPKGSFSTLEIQRTEQGDSAMYLCASSLDRNTEAFFGQGTRLTVV.

The chain's CDR3 is CASNSGDTDTQYF. In DNA form, the CDR3 reads TGTGCCAGTAATAGCGGGGACACAGATACGCAGTATTTT. The chain links TRBV19 to TRBJ2-3; 8 nucleotides align to TRBD2. Per the germline V gene, CDR1 is LNHDA and CDR2 is SQIVND (reference sequence). The ends lost 7 bases at V and 2 bases at J; junction bases unmatched: 2. CDR3 length: 13 amino acids.

This chain uses TRBV21-1 with TRBJ2-5; the table's D call of TRBD1 was not tested on the DNA. TRBV21-1 is listed as a pseudogene. This CDR3 contains 17 residues. DNA for the CDR3: TGTGCCAGCAGCCCGGGGGACAGGGGATCCTACCAAGAGACCCAGTACTTC. Its protein product is CASSPGDRGSYQETQYF.

The chain couples TRBV30 to TRBJ1-1; TRBD1 is a possible D gene (5 bases). The CDR3 contains 15 residues. Germline V gene data show CDR1 as GTSNPN and CDR2 as SVGIG (reference sequence). V lost 0 bases and J lost 0, with 11 bases in between. The CDR3: CAWSVRGTLNTEAFF. CDR3 DNA sequence: TGTGCCTGGAGTGTACGGGGCACGTTGAACACTGAAGCTTTCTTT.

J is TRBJ1-5 and V is TRBV15; D is possibly TRBD1 (6 bases). Looked up from germline, CDR1 is LNHNV and CDR2 is YYDKDF (reference sequence). The CDR3 extends over 13 amino acids. The V and J ends lost 5 bases and 4 bases respectively, with 9 bases between them. CDR3 sequence (DNA): TGTGCCACCAGCGGGCAGGGGAATCAGCCCCAGCATTTT. It is translated as CATSGQGNQPQHF.

This chain joins TRBV5-1 and TRBJ1-2; D call uncertain. CDR3 length: 14 residues. Germline-derived CDR1 and CDR2 are SGHRS and YFSETQ. The V gene lost 0 bases and the J gene lost 0 bases, with 6 bases spanning the gap. In DNA form, the CDR3 reads TGCGCCAGCAGCTTGGACAGCCCTAACTATGGCTACACCTTC. Amino acids: CASSLDSPNYGYTF.

The rearrangement links TRBV4-2 to TRBJ2-5; no firm D call. The CDR3 has 13 amino acids. Trimming cost V 0 bases and J 4 bases, with 6 bases left between them. Germline CDR1 LGHNA, CDR2 YNFKEQ. The CDR3, as DNA: TGTGCCAGCAGCCAAGAGGGCGGAGAGACCCAGTACTTC. This translates into CASSQEGGETQYF.

This clone was detected a few times. The chain couples TRBV29-1 to TRBJ1-2; 10 bases line up with TRBD1. V shed 6 bases and J 3 bases; nucleotides not matched to a gene: 4. CDR1 SQVTM and CDR2 ANQGSEA come from the germline V gene. This CDR3 has 13 residues. The CDR3 loop reads CSVATGGDYGYTF. The CDR3 DNA is TGCAGCGTCGCGACAGGGGGCGACTATGGCTACACCTTC. Complete variable domain (other parts from reference TRBV29-1 and TRBJ1-2): SAVISQKPSRDICQRGTSLTIQCQVDSQVTMMFWYRQQPGQSLTLIATANQGSEATYESGFVIDKFPISRPNLTFSTLTVSNMSPEDSSIYLCSVATGGDYGYTFGSGTRLTVV.

The chain joins TRBV30 to TRBJ2-3; D is unresolved. Per the germline V gene, CDR1 is GTSNPN and CDR2 is SVGIG (reference sequence). Trimming cost V 1 base and J 6 bases, with 2 bases left between them. The CDR3 is 10 amino acids. The CDR3 DNA reads as TGTGCCTGGAGTGGGGATACGCAGTATTTT. This codes for CAWSGDTQYF.